The source of this T cell receptor beta chain is a study of blood T cells in healthy people across ages. Primed by a sample-barcoded 5' primer and a J-beta primer mix, a second PCR proceeded for about 6 to 11 cycles. One entry per CDR3 protein, called by TCRdb with MiXCR from the 5' RACE reads. The sample lists 800,000 to 950,000 distinct CDR3 sequences, 48% occurring once. This clonotype was seen a handful of times. Germline CDR1 and CDR2: SGHTA and FQGNSA. Germline trimming cut 6 bases from V and 6 bases from J; bases unmatched to any gene: 7. There are 14 residues in the CDR3. The chain combines TRBV7-2 with TRBJ2-2, with TRBD2 identical over 7 bases. This clonotype was obtained from a man younger than 40 in good health. The sequenced material came from blood. The CDR3 bases are TGTGCCAGCAGTGGACGAGCGGGGCCCGGGGAGCTGTTTTTT. Translated: CASSGRAGPGELFF.